One sample yielded the 24 T cell receptor beta chains listed below, sequenced in a study of cytomegalovirus exposure and HLA in healthy donors (dated by TCRdb to about 2017). Libraries were made using the immunoSEQ multiplex PCR assay. The multiplex PCR relied on a mix of 60 forward primers for TCR Vbeta segments and 13 reverse primers for TCR Jbeta segments. TCRdb re-hosts the immuneACCESS table, in-frame sequences only. Its copies lack some clones; in the studies checked, an unresolved V gene accounts for under half of them, and the cause for the rest is not known. The sample table records about 130,000 clones; 75% to 90% of these occur just once. The ten largest clones capture around 18% of the sample. The sample taken for sequencing was PBMCs. These receptors originate from a man between 18 and 35 years old in good health and CMV-seropositive.

This clone has a handful of counts. V and J are TRBV2 and TRBJ2-2; the D is unclear. Trimming shortened V by 3 bases and J by 4 bases, and 3 bases separated the two germline ends. Germline loops: CDR1 SNHLY, CDR2 FYNNEI. The CDR3 totals 12 residues. CDR3 region: CASSDLTGELFF. The DNA of the CDR3 is TGTGCCAGCAGTGACCTCACCGGGGAGCTGTTTTTT.

The chain carries TRBV7-9 and TRBJ1-4, with D possibly being TRBD1 (5 bases). Trimming shortened V by 4 bases and J by 6 bases, and 12 bases separated the two germline ends. The V gene's germline CDR1 is SEHNR and CDR2 FQNEAQ (reference sequence). The CDR3 contains 14 residues. The CDR3: CASSSSGLYEKLFF. In DNA form, the CDR3 reads TGTGCCAGCAGCTCCTCAGGGTTGTATGAAAAACTGTTTTTT.

This chain links TRBV19 with TRBJ1-4; 9 nucleotides line up with TRBD1. Trimming at V came to 9 bases and at J to 8 bases, leaving 10 bases not matched to a gene. CDR1 LNHDA and CDR2 SQIVND come from the germline V gene (reference sequence). The CDR3 consists of 14 residues. The DNA for the CDR3 is TGTGCCAGCCGTTCCGACAGGGGGTTGGAAAAACTGTTTTTT. Residues: CASRSDRGLEKLFF.

The table lists this clone with a few counts. Written as DNA, the CDR3 is TGTGCCAGCAGCCAAGTACTTGACTATGGCTACACCTTC. Translating it yields CASSQVLDYGYTF. The chain is built from TRBV14 and TRBJ1-2; no clear D gene. In germline, CDR1 is SGHDN, CDR2 FVKESK. V lost 1 base to trimming and J lost 3 bases, with 6 bases between them. The CDR3 length is 13 residues.

V and J are TRBV12-5 and TRBJ2-5; maybe TRBD1 (6 bases). The germline gives CDR1 LGHNT, CDR2 FRNRAP. The CDR3 sequence is 16 residues long. V lost 2 bases and J 4 bases, leaving 17 bases between the germline ends. The CDR3 loop is CASGLNGLGHSETQYF. In DNA, the CDR3 is TGTGCTAGTGGTTTGAATGGTTTGGGACATTCAGAGACCCAGTACTTC.

The J gene is TRBJ2-3, the V gene TRBV5-1; 7 nucleotides align to TRBD1. From germline, CDR1 is SGHRS and CDR2 YFSETQ. This CDR3 comprises 14 residues. V shed 2 bases and J 1 base; nucleotides not matched to a gene: 1. The CDR3 sequence is CASSFGQGTDTQYF. CDR3 in DNA: TGCGCCAGCAGCTTTGGACAGGGCACAGATACGCAGTATTTT. Based on the CDR3 plus reference TRBV5-1 and TRBJ2-3, the full variable domain is KAGVTQTPRYLIKTRGQQVTLSCSPISGHRSVSWYQQTPGQGLQFLFEYFSETQRNKGNFPGRFSGRQFSNSRSEMNVSTLELGDSALYLCASSFGQGTDTQYFGPGTRLTVL.

The CDR3 sequence: CASSERGGTQNSPLHF. DNA of the CDR3: TGTGCCAGCAGTGAACGGGGGGGGACGCAAAATTCACCCCTCCACTTT. The chain links TRBV2 to TRBJ1-6, with a tentative D call TRBD1 (5 bases). V was pared by 2 bases and J by 7 bases, with 15 bases between. The CDR3 runs 16 residues. In germline, CDR1 is SNHLY, CDR2 FYNNEI. Combining the CDR3 with reference TRBV2 and TRBJ1-6 gives the whole variable domain EPEVTQTPSHQVTQMGQEVILRCVPISNHLYFYWYRQILGQKVEFLVSFYNNEISEKSEIFDDQFSVERPDGSNFTLKIRSTKLEDSAMYFCASSERGGTQNSPLHFGNGTRLTVT.

The gene calls are TRBV5-4 and TRBJ2-3, with 13 bases lining up with TRBD2. This CDR3 is built from 16 residues. The ends lost 5 bases at V and 2 bases at J; junction bases unmatched: 5. Germline V gives CDR1 SGHNT, CDR2 YYREEE (reference sequence). The DNA for the CDR3 is TGTGCCAGCAGTCCAGGACTAGCGGGGGACACAGATACGCAGTATTTT. Translated, it gives CASSPGLAGDTDTQYF.

This clone was counted once. The chain carries TRBV4-1 and TRBJ2-2; D is unclear. The germline V gene has CDR1 MGHRA and CDR2 YSYEKL. The CDR3 runs to 16 residues. Trimming removed 4 bases at V and 3 bases at J, with 15 bases between. Here the CDR3 DNA reads TGCGCCAGCAGCCTACATCAGGAAGTTTACACCGGGGAGCTGTTTTTT. Protein product: CASSLHQEVYTGELFF.

This clone was detected a few times. The chain couples TRBV27 to TRBJ1-3; TRBD1 matches 7 bases. The CDR3 totals 16 residues. The germline V gene has CDR1 MNHEY and CDR2 SMNVEV (reference sequence). With V trimmed by 5 bases and J by 3 bases, 10 bases remained unmatched. Here the CDR3 reads CASSLSGGNYGNTIYF. The CDR3 DNA is TGTGCCAGCAGTCTCTCAGGGGGAAACTATGGAAACACCATATATTTT.

The V gene is TRBV5-1, the J gene TRBJ2-7; TRBD1 matches 9 bases. Trimming cost V 2 bases and J 6 bases; bases outside gene matches: 6. Germline assignment: CDR1 SGHRS and CDR2 YFSETQ. The CDR3 is 14 residues long. The CDR3 DNA reads as TGCGCCAGCAGCTTACAGGGGGCGACCCTCGAGCAGTACTTC. Its translation: CASSLQGATLEQYF. Looking up the rest from reference TRBV5-1 and TRBJ2-7 gives the full variable domain: KAGVTQTPRYLIKTRGQQVTLSCSPISGHRSVSWYQQTPGQGLQFLFEYFSETQRNKGNFPGRFSGRQFSNSRSEMNVSTLELGDSALYLCASSLQGATLEQYFGPGTRLTVT.

The chain employs TRBV27 and TRBJ2-7, with 7 bases that match TRBD1. The CDR3 extends over 12 amino acids. V shed 5 bases and J 8 bases; nucleotides not matched to a gene: 6. Germline V gene data show CDR1 as MNHEY and CDR2 as SMNVEV (reference sequence). CDR3 residues: CASSGTGDQQYF. The CDR3 region has the DNA TGTGCCAGCAGTGGAACAGGGGACCAGCAGTACTTC.

The J gene is TRBJ1-4, the V gene TRBV6-6, with D uncertain. CDR1 and CDR2 (germline): MNHNY, SVGAGI (reference sequence). The CDR3 spans 15 residues. The V gene lost 5 bases and the J gene lost 8 bases, with 18 bases spanning the gap. CDR3 region: CASSLNLSVGEKLFF. The DNA of the CDR3 is TGTGCCAGCAGTCTAAACCTGTCAGTCGGGGAAAAACTGTTTTTT.

The chain couples TRBV19 to TRBJ1-4; D perhaps matches TRBD1 (5 bases). The V end lost 7 bases, the J end lost 7 bases, and 19 bases lay between the germline ends. Germline V gene sequence: CDR1 LNHDA, CDR2 SQIVND (reference sequence). The CDR3 spans 15 residues. CDR3 sequence reads: CASTLRAGIGEKLFF. The CDR3 nucleotides are TGTGCCAGTACTCTCAGGGCTGGAATCGGTGAAAAACTGTTTTTT.

V is TRBV27 and J is TRBJ2-1, with 11 bases identical to TRBD2. V lost 3 bases to trimming and J lost 7 bases; unmatched junction nucleotides: 5. There are 15 residues in the CDR3. Germline V gene lookup returns CDR1 MNHEY and CDR2 SMNVEV (reference sequence). This chain's CDR3 is CASSFSGGAINEQFF. In DNA form, the CDR3 reads TGTGCCAGCAGTTTTAGCGGGGGGGCCATTAATGAGCAGTTCTTC.

This chain links TRBV2 with TRBJ1-5; possibly TRBD1 for D (6 bases). V shed 8 bases and J shed 5 bases, with 13 bases lying between them. The germline V gene has CDR1 SNHLY and CDR2 FYNNEI. CDR3 length equals 13 residues. In nucleotides, the CDR3 is TGTGCCAGCGGGGGGGGCAGTTATCAGCCCCAGCATTTT. It encodes CASGGGSYQPQHF.

This clone was seen more than once but under ten times. The CDR3 nucleotides read TGTGCCAGCAGTGATTCCTCAGGGGTACATGGCTACACCTTC. Translated, it gives CASSDSSGVHGYTF. V and J are TRBV6-4 and TRBJ1-2; weak D call: TRBD1 (6 bases). There are 14 residues in the CDR3. Germline V CDR1 and CDR2: MRHNA, SNTAGT. The V and J ends lost 3 bases and 6 bases respectively, with 14 bases between them.

The V gene is TRBV11-2, the J gene TRBJ2-5, with TRBD2 identical over 9 bases. CDR1 SGHAT and CDR2 FQNNGV come from the germline V gene. The junction had 8 bases not matched to a gene; V was cut back by 5 bases and J by 1 base. The CDR3 has 16 amino acids. This CDR3 reads CASSGGRGGVQETQYF. CDR3 in DNA: TGTGCCAGCAGCGGGGGGCGGGGGGGCGTCCAAGAGACCCAGTACTTC.

This clone appeared once. The V gene is TRBV19, the J gene TRBJ2-1, with 8 bases identical to TRBD2. The V gene end was trimmed by 8 bases and the J gene end by 6 bases; junction bases not matched to a gene: 12. This CDR3 is 15 amino acids long. Germline V gives CDR1 LNHDA, CDR2 SQIVND (reference sequence). The DNA of the CDR3 is TGTGCCAGTGCGGAGCGGGCGGGGGGTTTCAATGAGCAGTTCTTC. Its translation is CASAERAGGFNEQFF.

The chain employs TRBV7-9 and TRBJ1-2; no clear D. This CDR3 contains 14 residues. In germline, CDR1 is SEHNR, CDR2 FQNEAQ (reference sequence). V was clipped by 5 bases and J by 8 bases, with 18 bases between them. The CDR3 coding sequence is TGTGCCAGCAGCCCTGAGGGAACAGCAGAAGGCTACACCTTC. Protein: CASSPEGTAEGYTF.

CDR3 protein: CASRSGNSNQPQHF. The CDR3 nucleotides read TGTGCCAGCAGGAGCGGGAACAGCAATCAGCCCCAGCATTTT. This chain joins TRBV27 and TRBJ1-5; D not certain. Germline values: CDR1 MNHEY, CDR2 SMNVEV (reference sequence). The CDR3 has 14 amino acids. With 6 bases removed from V and 1 base from J, the gap between germline ends came to 10 bases.

The genes are TRBV6-5 and TRBJ2-1, with D possibly matching TRBD2 (5 bases). The V end was cut by 11 bases, the J end by 4 bases, with 18 bases between. This CDR3 comprises 14 residues. CDR1 and CDR2 (germline): MNHEY, SVGAGI. The CDR3 here is CAVSPFTGYNEQFF. CDR3 sequence (DNA): TGTGCCGTATCCCCCTTTACGGGATACAATGAGCAGTTCTTC.

This chain connects TRBV30 to TRBJ1-2; 7 bases line up with TRBD1. V lost 2 bases to trimming and J lost 5 bases; unmatched junction nucleotides: 5. Germline CDR1 is GTSNPN and CDR2 is SVGIG (reference sequence). This CDR3 is 13 amino acids long. For the CDR3, the DNA is TGTGCCTGGAGTTCACTGACAGGGTATGGCTACACCTTC. It codes for CAWSSLTGYGYTF.

The chain combines TRBV7-6 with TRBJ1-2, with D possibly TRBD1 on 5 matching bases. Germline CDR1 reads SGHVS; CDR2 reads FNYEAQ. This CDR3 has 16 amino acids. V shed 0 bases and J shed 6 bases, with 17 bases lying between them. The CDR3 sequence: CASSLAGRGEADGYTF. CDR3 bases: TGTGCCAGCAGCTTAGCGGGGCGGGGTGAAGCGGATGGCTACACCTTC.